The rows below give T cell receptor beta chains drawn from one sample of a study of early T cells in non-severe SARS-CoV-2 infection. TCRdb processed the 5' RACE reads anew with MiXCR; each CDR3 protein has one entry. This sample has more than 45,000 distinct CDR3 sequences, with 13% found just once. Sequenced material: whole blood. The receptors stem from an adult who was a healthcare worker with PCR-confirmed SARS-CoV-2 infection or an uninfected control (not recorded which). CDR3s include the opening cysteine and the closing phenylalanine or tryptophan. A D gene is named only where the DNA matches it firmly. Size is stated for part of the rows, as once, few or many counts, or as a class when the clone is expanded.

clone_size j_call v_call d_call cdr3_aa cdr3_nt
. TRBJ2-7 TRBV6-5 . CASSYNTGRSDEQYF TGTGCCAGCAGTTACAACACAGGGAGGTCAGACGAGCAGTACTTC
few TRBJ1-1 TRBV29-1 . CSVEGGAFF TGCAGCGTTGAGGGAGGAGCTTTCTTT
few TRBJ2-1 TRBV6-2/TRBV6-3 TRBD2 CASVQLAHGTSGRGEQFF TGTGCCAGCGTACAGCTGGCCCATGGGACTAGCGGGAGAGGGGAGCAGTTCTTC
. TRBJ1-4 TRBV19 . CASSARDLNEKLFF TGTGCCAGTAGTGCCCGGGACTTAAATGAAAAACTGTTTTTT
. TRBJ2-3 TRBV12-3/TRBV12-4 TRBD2 CASRPKRGGDTPSTDTQYF TGTGCCAGCAGACCTAAGCGGGGGGGTGATACCCCTAGCACAGATACGCAGTATTTT
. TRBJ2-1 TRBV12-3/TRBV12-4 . CASSYNFGSYNEQFF TGTGCCAGCAGTTACAACTTCGGCTCCTACAATGAGCAGTTCTTC
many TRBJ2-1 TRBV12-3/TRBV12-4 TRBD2 CASSLVGFGAGGIVEQFF TGTGCCAGCAGTTTAGTCGGTTTTGGGGCGGGAGGGATTGTTGAGCAGTTCTTC
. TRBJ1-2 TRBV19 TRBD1 CASRDDRGLDGYTF TGTGCCAGTAGAGATGACAGGGGGCTGGATGGCTACACCTTC
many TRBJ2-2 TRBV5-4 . CASSRRDAGRTGELFF TGTGCCAGCAGCCGCCGTGACGCAGGGCGGACCGGGGAGCTGTTTTTT
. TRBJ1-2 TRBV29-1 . CSVRSGGYTF TGCAGCGTTCGGTCAGGGGGCTACACCTTC
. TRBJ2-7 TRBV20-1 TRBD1 CSASIQGREQYF TGCAGTGCTAGCATACAGGGGCGAGAGCAGTACTTC
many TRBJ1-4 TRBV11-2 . CASSETRALREKLFF TGTGCCAGCAGCGAAACAAGGGCCCTTCGTGAAAAACTGTTTTTT
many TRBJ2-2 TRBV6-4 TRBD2 CASSDGTRSAGELFF TGTGCCAGCAGTGACGGGACTAGATCTGCCGGGGAGCTGTTTTTT
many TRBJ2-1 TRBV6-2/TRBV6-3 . CASRFPGQGIDEQFF TGTGCCAGCAGATTCCCGGGACAAGGAATTGATGAGCAGTTCTTC
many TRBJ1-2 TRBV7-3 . CASSLKAGTVGTF TGTGCCAGCAGCCTAAAAGCCGGAACAGTCGGCACCTTC
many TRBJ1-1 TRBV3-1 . CASSLWAAPGNTEAFF TGTGCCAGCAGCCTCTGGGCGGCTCCGGGGAACACTGAAGCTTTCTTT
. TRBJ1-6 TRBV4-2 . CASSQDGAGSSYNSPLHF TGTGCCAGCAGCCAAGATGGGGCAGGGAGCTCCTATAATTCACCCCTCCACTTT
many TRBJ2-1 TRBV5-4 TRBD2 CASSLGAGGHNEQFF TGTGCCAGCAGCTTGGGTGCGGGGGGGCACAATGAGCAGTTCTTC
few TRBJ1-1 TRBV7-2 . CASSLGTGNTEAFF TGTGCCAGCAGCTTAGGTACGGGGAACACTGAAGCTTTCTTT
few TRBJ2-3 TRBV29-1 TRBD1 CSVVRGQFPDTQYF TGCAGCGTTGTAAGGGGGCAATTCCCAGATACGCAGTATTTT
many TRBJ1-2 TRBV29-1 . CSVGRTNYGYTF TGCAGCGTCGGAAGGACTAACTATGGCTACACCTTC
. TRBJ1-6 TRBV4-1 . CASSQDSGYNSPLHF TGCGCCAGCAGCCAAGACTCGGGATATAATTCACCCCTCCACTTT
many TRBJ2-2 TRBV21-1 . CASSKCRTLTNTGELFF TGTGCCAGCAGCAAATGCCGGACACTGACGAACACCGGGGAGCTGTTTTTT
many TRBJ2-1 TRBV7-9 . CASSLDPSYNEQFF TGTGCCAGCAGCTTAGACCCCTCGTACAATGAGCAGTTCTTC
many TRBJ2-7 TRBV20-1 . CSASDVTYEQYF TGCAGTGCTAGTGACGTCACCTACGAGCAGTACTTC
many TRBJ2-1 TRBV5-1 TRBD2 CASSLARGAGEPIGEQFF TGCGCCAGCAGCCTCGCCCGGGGTGCGGGGGAACCCATCGGTGAGCAGTTCTTC
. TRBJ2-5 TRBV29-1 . CSVAGTSQETQYF TGCAGCGTCGCCGGGACGTCCCAAGAGACCCAGTACTTC
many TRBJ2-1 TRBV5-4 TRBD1 CASSFDRAQGSEQFF TGTGCCAGCAGCTTCGACAGGGCCCAGGGGAGTGAGCAGTTCTTC
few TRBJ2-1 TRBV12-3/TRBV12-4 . CASRGLRNEQFF TGTGCCAGCAGGGGGCTACGCAATGAGCAGTTCTTC
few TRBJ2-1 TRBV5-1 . CASSLVRSSYNEQFF TGCGCCAGCAGCTTGGTCCGGAGCTCCTACAATGAGCAGTTCTTC
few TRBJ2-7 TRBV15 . CATGAHREQYF TGTGCCACCGGAGCCCATCGCGAGCAGTACTTC
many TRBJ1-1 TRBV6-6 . CASSYERDQMNTEAFF TGTGCCAGCAGTTACGAAAGGGATCAAATGAACACTGAAGCTTTCTTT
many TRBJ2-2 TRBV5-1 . CASSLGPLNTGELFF TGCGCCAGCAGCTTGGGGCCGTTGAACACCGGGGAGCTGTTTTTT
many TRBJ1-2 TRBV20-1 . CSARAPPPGQLLDGYTF TGCAGTGCTAGAGCCCCACCCCCAGGACAGCTACTTGATGGCTACACCTTC
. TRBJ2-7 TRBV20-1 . CSARVPGALGQYF TGCAGTGCTAGAGTACCAGGCGCCCTAGGGCAGTACTTC
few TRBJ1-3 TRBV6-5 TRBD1 CASSYSDRVSGNTIYF TGTGCCAGCAGTTACTCGGACAGGGTCTCTGGAAACACCATATATTTT
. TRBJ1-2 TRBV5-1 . CASSLGVKANYGYTF TGCGCCAGCAGCTTGGGGGTCAAAGCTAACTATGGCTACACCTTC
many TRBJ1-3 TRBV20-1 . CSARGSNRVSGNTIYF TGCAGTGCTAGAGGGTCTAACAGAGTCTCTGGAAACACCATATATTTT
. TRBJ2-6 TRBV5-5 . CASSLVPSTGANVLTF TGTGCCAGCAGCTTAGTCCCGTCCACTGGGGCCAACGTCCTGACTTTC
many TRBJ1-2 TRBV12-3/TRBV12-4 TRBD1 CASSSRDSFGYTF TGTGCCAGCAGTTCCCGGGACAGTTTTGGCTACACCTTC
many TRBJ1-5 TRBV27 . CASSLGPVQPQHF TGTGCCAGCAGTCTAGGCCCTGTTCAGCCCCAGCATTTT
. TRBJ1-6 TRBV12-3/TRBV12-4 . CASSPLGAGRNSPLHF TGTGCCAGCAGTCCGTTGGGGGCAGGGCGCAATTCACCCCTCCACTTT
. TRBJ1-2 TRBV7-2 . CASSLQGPPGYGYTF TGTGCCAGCAGCTTACAGGGTCCCCCAGGGTATGGCTACACCTTC
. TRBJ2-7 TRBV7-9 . CASSLRRGEEQYF TGTGCCAGCAGCTTACGACGAGGTGAAGAGCAGTACTTC
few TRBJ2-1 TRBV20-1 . CSAQDRIAPYEQFF TGCAGTGCTCAAGACAGAATAGCTCCGTATGAGCAGTTCTTC
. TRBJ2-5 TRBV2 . CATEGLETQYF TGTGCCACCGAGGGATTGGAGACCCAGTACTTC
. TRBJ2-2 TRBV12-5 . CASGLAENTGELFF TGTGCTAGTGGTTTGGCAGAAAACACCGGGGAGCTGTTTTTT
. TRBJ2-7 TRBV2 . CASSGGELDEQYF TGTGCCAGCAGTGGGGGGGAACTGGACGAGCAGTACTTC
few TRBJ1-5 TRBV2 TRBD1 CASSGTGEHQPQHF TGTGCCAGCAGTGGGACAGGGGAGCATCAGCCCCAGCATTTT
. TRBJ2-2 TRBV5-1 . CASSSRSNTGELFF TGCGCCAGCAGCTCGAGGTCGAACACCGGGGAGCTGTTTTTT
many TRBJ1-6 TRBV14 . CASSQERNSPLHF TGTGCCAGCAGCCAAGAACGGAATTCACCCCTCCACTTT